The source of this T cell receptor (beta chain) is a study of regulatory T cells in long-lasting Graves disease. As for time point: persistent/refractory GD, antithyroid drugs over 5 years with positive TRAb. The TCR library was prepared using RNA isolated from PBMCs. Through Arm-PCR of CDR3 regions and iRepertoire HTBI primers, TCR beta libraries were built. TCRdb passed the multiplex PCR reads through MiXCR, listing each CDR3 protein once. The sample contains roughly 470,000 distinct CDR3 sequences, around 20% of which appear only once. The receptor comes from a female donor with Graves disease. The sequencing used peripheral blood mononuclear cells (PBMCs), collected when the disease was refractory, from a patient treated with antithyroid drugs.

CDR3 amino acids: CASNSGLANVLTF. In nucleotides, the CDR3 is TGTGCCAGTAATAGCGGGCTGGCCAACGTCCTGACTTTC. The chain carries TRBV19 and TRBJ2-6, with TRBD2 identical over 7 bases. The junction had 3 bases not matched to a gene; V was cut back by 7 bases and J by 6 bases. Germline loops: CDR1 LNHDA, CDR2 SQIVND (reference sequence). The CDR3 totals 13 residues.